This TCR beta chain originates from a study of CD8 T cells in ankylosing spondylitis. Making the TCR beta libraries involved quantitative 5'-RACE with molecular barcodes. TCRdb processed the 5' RACE reads anew with MiXCR; each CDR3 protein has one entry. This sample has about 140,000 distinct CDR3 sequences, with around 10% found just once. V dropped 2 bases and J dropped 0 bases, with 15 bases sitting between them. Germline V gene lookup returns CDR1 SGHRS and CDR2 YFSETQ. This CDR3 is 17 amino acids long. This clonotype came up many times. V and J are TRBV5-1 and TRBJ1-3, with D possibly being TRBD1 (5 bases). This sequence originates from a female donor with ankylosing spondylitis or in good health (not recorded which). The sequenced sample was blood, either unsorted or a sorted T cell fraction (not recorded which). This chain's CDR3 is CASSFSTQQGSGNTIYF. CDR3 nucleotides: TGCGCCAGCAGCTTTTCAACGCAGCAGGGCTCTGGAAACACCATATATTTT.